This section outlines one TCR beta chain sequence together with its context. This clonotype was recorded many times. This receptor's antigen is unknown. Base qualities are missing; no much larger clone stands one base away. To synthesize cDNA, template-switch 5'RACE was performed with a primer carrying a 10-nucleotide random unique molecular identifier so that each TCR transcript was tagged. Each sequencing run produced over 190 million TCR-beta sequences covering 15-18 subjects. Total RNA was extracted with the RNeasy kit. Using the KAPA Real-time Library Amplification kit, TCR-beta VDJ regions were amplified with primers for the TCR constant region and the 5'RACE anchor. Sample indexes and Illumina adaptors were added in a first PCR, and a second PCR then increased library yield. After Ampure bead purification, the roughly 650 bp TCR product was size-selected on a 2% E-gel SizeSelection system. Before pooling, libraries had their quality checked on a Bioanalyzer, their concentration measured with Qubit, and their quantity determined with the Kapa Library Quantification kit. Paired-end 2 x 150 bp sequencing of the libraries was performed on an Illumina HiSeq 2500. To increase sequence diversity, roughly 24-32% phiX was spiked into each library pool. In the original analysis: The quality-filtered reads were processed with the UMI-based MiGEC pipeline, whose error correction step removed more than 75% of the raw TCR sequences. IMGT germline references were used for alignment of VDJ genes, and clonotypes were defined by a unique CDR3 amino acid sequence together with V-J genes. Clonal expansion, Shannon diversity and CDR3 relatedness were evaluated with VDJtools (CalcPairwiseDistances, ClusterSamples), while phylogenetic trees were built in CLCbio workbench. Clones with at least 8 unique UMIs were defined as expanded, with this threshold being based on coefficient-of-variation modelling across technical triplicates. TCRdb reworked the public reads: Q25 trimming with fastp, MiXCR clone assembly, productive beta chains retained. Rows with a matching CDR3 protein are joined into one entry that keeps the most common DNA and genes. It is TCRdb's table, rather than the study itself, that gives the V and J calls and clone size. This sample holds around 31,000 distinct CDR3 sequences; approximately 4.1% were observed only once. Around 27% of the sample is taken by the ten largest.

The data were taken from a study of neurological immune-mediated disorders (dated by TCRdb to about 2019). About the study as a whole: Using UMI-based sequencing, the study compared peripheral blood TCR-beta repertoires from patients with HTLV-I-associated myelopathy (HAM/TSP), patients with multiple sclerosis, and healthy controls. Longitudinal samples, technical triplicates and paired sorted CD4+ and CD8+ T-cell subsets, alongside PBMC samples, were included among the approximately 98 TCR-beta libraries. The cohort comprised 68 subjects: roughly 14 HAM/TSP patients, 34 multiple sclerosis patients and 20 healthy controls. Beyond this particular receptor, the publication reports: TCR clonal expansion was highest in HAM/TSP patients and lowest in MS patients, with MS patients falling below even healthy controls. No identical CDR3 amino acid sequences were shared among expanded clones across subjects, suggesting private TCR-beta repertoires in all groups.

Per the germline V gene, KGHDR is the CDR1 and SFDVKD is the CDR2. The CDR3 covers 15 residues, taking in both the cysteine and the phenylalanine. Of the read, only the CDR3 DNA is kept; its 45 bases are in frame from base 1. V has 1 base trimmed and J has 8 bases trimmed; junction bases matching no gene number 5. Blood bank volunteers in Maryland, USA served as the healthy controls. For sorted-subset TCR libraries, 1 million sorted CD4+ or CD8+ T cells were used. PBMCs were separated from peripheral blood using Ficoll-Hypaque density gradient centrifugation and then cryopreserved in liquid nitrogen. The study also sequenced paired sorted CD4+ and CD8+ subsets from healthy controls, HAM/TSP patients and MS patients.

The receptor comes from a woman in her thirties or forties in good health. Sequencing used CD4+ T cells from blood. Recombination linked TRBV24-1 to TRBJ2-1; 9 bases in the junction line up with TRBD1. The DNA sequence follows: TGTGCCACCAGTGATTTACAGGGGGCTATGGATGAGCAGTTCTTC. This yields the protein CATSDLQGAMDEQFF.